This T cell receptor (beta chain) was observed in a study of patients and donors after allogeneic stem cell transplantation. TCRdb analysed the RT-PCR reads with MiXCR anew, one entry per CDR3 protein. This sample has approximately 200,000 distinct CDR3 sequences, with about 37% found just once. The sequencing input was blood, either unsorted or a sorted T cell fraction (not recorded which). The sequence derives from a human donor who was either an allogeneic HSCT recipient or a stem cell or donor lymphocyte infusion donor (not recorded which). It is not recorded whose cells these are; they may come from a transplant donor.

CDR3 in DNA: TGTGCCACCAGTGATTTCAACGGACTAGCGGGGCCCCTCGGCGATGAGCAGTTCTTC. This gives the protein CATSDFNGLAGPLGDEQFF. The J gene is TRBJ2-1, the V gene TRBV24-1; 12 bases match TRBD2. Germline V gene data show CDR1 as KGHDR and CDR2 as SFDVKD. The CDR3 runs to 19 residues. J gave up 8 bases and V 1 base, and 14 bases lay outside the gene matches.